This is a list of T cell receptor beta chains from one sample in a study of blood T cell repertoires in COVID-19. Sequencing used immunoSEQ multiplex PCR; TCRdb keeps in-frame clones, though not all of them. Among approximately 150,000 clones listed, around 84% were seen once. The sequenced sample was peripheral blood. These receptors were collected from a man aged 35-49 years with acute or convalescent COVID-19. Both conserved end residues are part of each CDR3. Fields, in order: D gene, CDR3 length, J gene, V gene, clone size, CDR3 protein, CDR3 DNA. The D gene is left open where the match is weak. The size field is filled for only some rows; it gives once, few, many or a size class.

TRBD1 13 TRBJ1-2 TRBV3-1/TRBV3-2 . CASRQTGDYGYTF TGTGCCAGCAGACAAACAGGGGATTATGGCTACACCTTC
. 12 TRBJ1-1 TRBV30 . CAWSQGSTEAFF TGTGCCTGGAGCCAGGGGAGCACTGAAGCTTTCTTT
. 15 TRBJ1-2 TRBV5-4 . CASSQEVDSYYGYTF TGTGCCAGCAGCCAAGAGGTGGACAGTTACTATGGCTACACCTTC
. 15 TRBJ1-2 TRBV19 . CASGSGGLHDYGYTF TGTGCCAGTGGGAGTGGAGGTTTGCATGACTATGGCTACACCTTC
. 14 TRBJ2-5 TRBV19 . CASSPSFRKETQYF TGTGCCAGTAGTCCGTCGTTTAGAAAAGAGACCCAGTACTTC
TRBD1 14 TRBJ1-2 TRBV2 once CASRPGDRVYGYTF TGTGCCAGCAGACCGGGGGACAGGGTTTATGGCTACACCTTC
. 16 TRBJ1-4 TRBV5-1 . CASTMGGAGTNEKLFF TGCGCCAGCACCATGGGGGGGGCTGGGACTAATGAAAAACTGTTTTTT
. 15 TRBJ2-7 TRBV9 . CASSVGGAAGYEQYF TGTGCCAGCAGCGTAGGTGGGGCAGCGGGCTACGAGCAGTACTTC
. 14 TRBJ1-1 TRBV5-1 . CASSLAGMNTEAFF TGCGCCAGCAGCTTGGCAGGAATGAACACTGAAGCTTTCTTT
. 14 TRBJ1-2 TRBV5-4 . CASSSDRSHYGYTF TGTGCCAGCAGCTCGGACAGATCTCACTATGGCTACACCTTC
. 15 TRBJ1-5 TRBV27 . CASSLSPTGDQPQHF TGTGCCAGCAGTTTATCGCCTACGGGGGATCAGCCCCAGCATTTT
. 13 TRBJ1-5 TRBV12-3/TRBV12-4 . CASSLTGGQPQHF TGTGCCAGCAGTTTAACGGGAGGTCAGCCCCAGCATTTT
. 14 TRBJ1-5 TRBV7-8 . CASSLAGVEQPQHF TGTGCCAGCAGCTTAGCAGGGGTAGAACAGCCCCAGCATTTT
TRBD1 15 TRBJ1-5 TRBV6-6 . CASRIKGQGQQPQHF TGTGCCAGCAGGATCAAAGGACAGGGTCAACAGCCCCAGCATTTT
. 13 TRBJ1-5 TRBV2 . CASKGGGYQPQHF TGTGCCAGCAAAGGCGGGGGCTATCAGCCCCAGCATTTT
TRBD1 16 TRBJ1-5 TRBV6-2/TRBV6-3 . CASRPDRGGIDQPQHF TGTGCCAGCAGGCCTGACAGGGGAGGCATTGATCAGCCCCAGCATTTT
. 16 TRBJ2-3 TRBV9 once CASSVASSGVVDTQYF TGTGCCAGCAGCGTCGCTAGTAGCGGCGTTGTAGATACGCAGTATTTT
. 17 TRBJ1-5 TRBV19 . CASSPVRILNSNQPQHF TGTGCCAGTAGTCCTGTCAGAATTTTAAATAGCAATCAGCCCCAGCATTTT